This paragraph reports one TCR beta chain. The CDR3 covers 16 residues. The germline V gene encodes CDR1 MNHNS and CDR2 SASEGT. This record belongs to a study of blood T cells in healthy people across ages. With a J-beta primer mix and a sample-barcoded 5' primer, a second PCR ran roughly 6 to 12 cycles. One entry per CDR3 protein results from TCRdb running MiXCR on the 5' RACE reads. The sample has about 1.4 million distinct CDR3 sequences; approximately 63% are singletons. This clonotype was obtained from a man between 18 and 29 years old in good health. The specimen sequenced was blood. V is TRBV6-1 and J is TRBJ2-5, with D unclear. Near its end, the DNA agrees better with TRBJ2-7, so the J call may be wrong. The DNA of the CDR3 is TGTGCCAGCAGTGAAGAGTGGGCTGGAAGCTCCTACGAGCAGTACTTC. Protein: CASSEEWAGSSYEQYF.